These T cell receptor beta chains were read from a single sample in a study of T cell repertoires in ileal Crohn's disease. Here immunoSEQ multiplex PCR was the method, and the copy in TCRdb shows in-frame clones only, minus some. The sample holds roughly 29,000 clones, 80% seen once. Source material: ileal tissue. These receptors were taken from an adult with Crohn's disease. Each CDR3 is given with its conserved first and last residue. A D gene is named only where the DNA matches it firmly. For some rows the clone size is stated as once, few or many, or as a class when expanded; others skip it.

v_gene: TRBV6-4
j_gene: TRBJ2-3
d_gene: NA
abundance: NA
CDR3aa: CASGSGATDTQYF
CDR3nt: TGTGCCAGCGGGTCAGGGGCCACAGATACGCAGTATTTT

v_gene: TRBV21-1
j_gene: TRBJ2-1
d_gene: NA
abundance: NA
CDR3aa: CASSPEVAGVGNEQFF
CDR3nt: TGTGCCAGCAGCCCCGAGGTAGCGGGAGTGGGAAATGAGCAGTTCTTC

v_gene: TRBV7-2
j_gene: TRBJ2-1
d_gene: TRBD1
abundance: NA
CDR3aa: CASSSASGTGNNEQFF
CDR3nt: TGTGCCAGCAGCTCAGCCTCCGGGACAGGAAATAATGAGCAGTTCTTC

v_gene: TRBV27
j_gene: TRBJ1-6
d_gene: TRBD1
abundance: NA
CDR3aa: CASMKGAQGPLHF
CDR3nt: TGTGCCAGCATGAAGGGGGCCCAGGGACCCCTCCACTTT

v_gene: TRBV2
j_gene: TRBJ1-5
d_gene: NA
abundance: NA
CDR3aa: CASGIRTEYNSNQPQHF
CDR3nt: TGTGCCAGCGGAATCAGGACAGAGTATAATAGCAATCAGCCCCAGCATTTT

v_gene: TRBV10-3
j_gene: TRBJ1-5
d_gene: NA
abundance: NA
CDR3aa: CAISESLGSQPQHF
CDR3nt: TGTGCCATCAGTGAGTCGCTGGGGAGTCAGCCCCAGCATTTT

v_gene: TRBV2
j_gene: TRBJ1-1
d_gene: NA
abundance: NA
CDR3aa: CASSATGTRNTEAFF
CDR3nt: TGTGCCAGCAGCGCGACCGGGACAAGGAACACTGAAGCTTTCTTT

v_gene: TRBV7-9
j_gene: TRBJ2-7
d_gene: NA
abundance: NA
CDR3aa: CASSPVSGIYEQYF
CDR3nt: TGTGCCAGCAGCCCGGTTTCGGGGATCTACGAGCAGTACTTC

v_gene: TRBV30
j_gene: TRBJ2-4
d_gene: TRBD1
abundance: NA
CDR3aa: CAWSMAGTGRNIQYF
CDR3nt: TGTGCCTGGAGCATGGCCGGGACAGGGAGAAACATTCAGTACTTC

v_gene: TRBV5-1
j_gene: TRBJ2-1
d_gene: NA
abundance: NA
CDR3aa: CASSLYLRALDRDNEQFF
CDR3nt: TGCGCCAGCAGCTTGTATTTGAGGGCCCTCGACCGGGACAATGAGCAGTTCTTC

v_gene: TRBV7-9
j_gene: TRBJ2-3
d_gene: TRBD2
abundance: NA
CDR3aa: CASSRDSGRTDTQYF
CDR3nt: TGTGCCAGCAGCCGGGATAGCGGGAGGACAGATACGCAGTATTTT

v_gene: TRBV29-1
j_gene: TRBJ2-1
d_gene: NA
abundance: NA
CDR3aa: CSVLIEWSYNEQFF
CDR3nt: TGCAGCGTTCTAATAGAGTGGTCCTACAATGAGCAGTTCTTC

v_gene: TRBV6-5
j_gene: TRBJ2-2
d_gene: NA
abundance: NA
CDR3aa: CASSTQWRGTGELFF
CDR3nt: TGTGCCAGCAGTACCCAGTGGCGGGGCACCGGGGAGCTGTTTTTT

v_gene: TRBV11-2
j_gene: TRBJ2-3
d_gene: TRBD1
abundance: few
CDR3aa: CASSPGQSTDTQYF
CDR3nt: TGTGCCAGCAGCCCGGGACAGAGCACAGATACGCAGTATTTT

v_gene: TRBV5-6
j_gene: TRBJ1-1
d_gene: NA
abundance: NA
CDR3aa: CASSLERVVWNTEAFF
CDR3nt: TGTGCCAGCAGCTTGGAGAGGGTAGTATGGAACACTGAAGCTTTCTTT

v_gene: TRBV6-6
j_gene: TRBJ2-5
d_gene: TRBD1
abundance: few
CDR3aa: CASSYQGQGETQYF
CDR3nt: TGTGCCAGCAGTTACCAAGGACAGGGAGAGACCCAGTACTTC

v_gene: TRBV7-2
j_gene: TRBJ1-2
d_gene: TRBD1
abundance: NA
CDR3aa: CASSFDGTGAPGGYTF
CDR3nt: TGTGCCAGCAGCTTTGACGGGACAGGGGCCCCCGGCGGCTACACCTTC

v_gene: TRBV9
j_gene: TRBJ1-1
d_gene: NA
abundance: NA
CDR3aa: CASSLGRNTEAFF
CDR3nt: TGTGCCAGCAGCCTCGGTCGGAACACTGAAGCTTTCTTT

v_gene: TRBV21-1
j_gene: TRBJ2-7
d_gene: NA
abundance: NA
CDR3aa: CASSKEGQDRSYEQYF
CDR3nt: TGTGCCAGCAGCAAAGAGGGACAGGACAGATCCTACGAGCAGTACTTC

v_gene: TRBV7-2
j_gene: TRBJ2-7
d_gene: TRBD2
abundance: NA
CDR3aa: CASSSGGASHEQYF
CDR3nt: TGTGCCAGTTCCAGCGGGGGGGCCAGCCACGAGCAGTACTTC

v_gene: TRBV5-4
j_gene: TRBJ2-1
d_gene: NA
abundance: NA
CDR3aa: CASSLGAGKEQFF
CDR3nt: TGTGCCAGCAGCTTGGGGGCCGGTAAGGAGCAGTTCTTC

v_gene: TRBV5-5
j_gene: TRBJ1-5
d_gene: NA
abundance: NA
CDR3aa: CASSLAGGGNNQPQHF
CDR3nt: TGTGCCAGCAGCTTGGCCGGGGGAGGAAACAATCAGCCCCAGCATTTT

v_gene: TRBV2
j_gene: TRBJ2-7
d_gene: TRBD1
abundance: NA
CDR3aa: CASSEAGTGGYEQYF
CDR3nt: TGTGCCAGCAGTGAAGCCGGGACAGGGGGTTACGAGCAGTACTTC

v_gene: TRBV28
j_gene: TRBJ1-6
d_gene: TRBD1
abundance: NA
CDR3aa: CASKGQGWDSPLHF
CDR3nt: TGTGCCAGCAAGGGACAGGGCTGGGATTCACCCCTCCACTTT

v_gene: TRBV7-6
j_gene: TRBJ1-1
d_gene: NA
abundance: NA
CDR3aa: CASSFRLWGRIEGNTEAFF
CDR3nt: TGTGCCAGCAGCTTTAGACTATGGGGGCGCATAGAGGGAAACACTGAAGCTTTCTTT

v_gene: TRBV6-6
j_gene: TRBJ2-1
d_gene: NA
abundance: NA
CDR3aa: CASGGAYNEQFF
CDR3nt: TGTGCCAGCGGGGGGGCGTACAATGAGCAGTTCTTC

v_gene: TRBV5-5
j_gene: TRBJ1-5
d_gene: NA
abundance: NA
CDR3aa: CASSLEGVSNQPQHF
CDR3nt: TGTGCCAGCAGCCTGGAGGGAGTTAGCAATCAGCCCCAGCATTTT

v_gene: TRBV30
j_gene: TRBJ1-4
d_gene: TRBD1
abundance: NA
CDR3aa: CAWSLTGAGEKLFF
CDR3nt: TGTGCCTGGAGCCTAACAGGGGCAGGTGAAAAACTGTTTTTT

v_gene: TRBV5-4
j_gene: TRBJ1-1
d_gene: NA
abundance: NA
CDR3aa: CASSVRGRGRTEAFF
CDR3nt: TGTGCCAGCAGCGTCCGGGGGAGGGGGAGAACTGAAGCTTTCTTT

v_gene: TRBV5-8
j_gene: TRBJ2-5
d_gene: NA
abundance: NA
CDR3aa: CASSLAFQGDETQYF
CDR3nt: TGTGCCAGCAGCCTGGCTTTTCAGGGCGACGAGACCCAGTACTTC

v_gene: TRBV7-9
j_gene: TRBJ2-5
d_gene: NA
abundance: NA
CDR3aa: CASSLLETQYF
CDR3nt: TGTGCCAGCAGCCTCCTCGAGACCCAGTACTTC

v_gene: TRBV2
j_gene: TRBJ2-3
d_gene: NA
abundance: NA
CDR3aa: CASIVSDTQYF
CDR3nt: TGTGCCAGCATAGTATCCGATACGCAGTATTTT

v_gene: TRBV5-1
j_gene: TRBJ2-5
d_gene: TRBD1
abundance: few
CDR3aa: CASSSGQVPYTQYF
CDR3nt: TGCGCCAGCAGCTCCGGACAGGTACCGTACACCCAGTACTTC

v_gene: TRBV2
j_gene: TRBJ2-5
d_gene: TRBD1
abundance: NA
CDR3aa: CASSKDRGLEETQYF
CDR3nt: TGTGCCAGCAGTAAGGACAGGGGGCTTGAGGAGACCCAGTACTTC

v_gene: TRBV5-4
j_gene: TRBJ2-2
d_gene: TRBD2
abundance: NA
CDR3aa: CASSRGLAGKGGAGELFF
CDR3nt: TGTGCCAGCAGTCGTGGACTAGCGGGAAAAGGGGGGGCCGGGGAGCTGTTTTTT

v_gene: TRBV10-3
j_gene: TRBJ2-7
d_gene: NA
abundance: NA
CDR3aa: CAISGVDTLVYEQYF
CDR3nt: TGTGCCATCAGTGGCGTCGACACCCTGGTATACGAGCAGTACTTC

v_gene: TRBV6-5
j_gene: TRBJ2-7
d_gene: TRBD2
abundance: NA
CDR3aa: CASSRTSGAYEQYF
CDR3nt: TGTGCCAGCAGTCGGACTAGCGGAGCCTACGAGCAGTACTTC

v_gene: TRBV6-1
j_gene: TRBJ1-2
d_gene: NA
abundance: NA
CDR3aa: CASSINYGYTF
CDR3nt: TGTGCCAGCTCAATTAACTATGGCTACACCTTC

v_gene: TRBV7-9
j_gene: TRBJ2-5
d_gene: TRBD2
abundance: NA
CDR3aa: CASSLGASGRAGETQYF
CDR3nt: TGTGCCAGCAGCTTAGGCGCTAGCGGGAGGGCGGGGGAGACCCAGTACTTC

v_gene: TRBV7-9
j_gene: TRBJ1-1
d_gene: NA
abundance: NA
CDR3aa: CASSPRGSLNTEAFF
CDR3nt: TGTGCCAGCAGCCCGAGAGGGAGCCTGAACACTGAAGCTTTCTTT

v_gene: TRBV5-4
j_gene: TRBJ2-5
d_gene: TRBD1
abundance: NA
CDR3aa: CASSPRTGGQETQYF
CDR3nt: TGTGCCAGCAGCCCCCGGACAGGGGGCCAAGAGACCCAGTACTTC

v_gene: TRBV7-9
j_gene: TRBJ2-7
d_gene: TRBD1
abundance: NA
CDR3aa: CASSLRQGYEQYF
CDR3nt: TGTGCCAGCAGCTTAAGACAGGGCTACGAGCAGTACTTC

v_gene: TRBV7-6
j_gene: TRBJ2-7
d_gene: TRBD2
abundance: NA
CDR3aa: CASGRTSGGQYEQYF
CDR3nt: TGTGCCAGCGGCCGGACTAGCGGGGGCCAATACGAGCAGTACTTC